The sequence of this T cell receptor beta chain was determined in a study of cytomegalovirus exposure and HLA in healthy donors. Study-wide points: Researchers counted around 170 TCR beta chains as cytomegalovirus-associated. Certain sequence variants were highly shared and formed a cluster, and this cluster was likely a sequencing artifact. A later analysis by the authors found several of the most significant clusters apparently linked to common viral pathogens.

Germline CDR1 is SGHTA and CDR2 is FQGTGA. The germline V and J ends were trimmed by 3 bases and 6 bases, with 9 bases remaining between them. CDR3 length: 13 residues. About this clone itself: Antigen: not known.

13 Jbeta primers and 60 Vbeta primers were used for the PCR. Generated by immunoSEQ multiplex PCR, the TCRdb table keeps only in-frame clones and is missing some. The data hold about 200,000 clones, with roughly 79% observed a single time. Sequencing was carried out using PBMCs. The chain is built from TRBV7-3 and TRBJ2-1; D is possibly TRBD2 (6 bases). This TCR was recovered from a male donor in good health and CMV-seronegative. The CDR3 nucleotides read TGTGCCAGCAGCTTTACGGGGGTCAATGAGCAGTTCTTC. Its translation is CASSFTGVNEQFF.